This T cell receptor (beta chain) was observed in a study of shared T cell receptors in the human thymus. This CDR3 comprises 15 residues. Per germline, CDR1 SEHNR and CDR2 FQNEAQ (reference sequence). The V gene lost 2 bases and the J gene lost 6 bases, with 14 bases spanning the gap. Here immunoSEQ multiplex PCR was the method, and the copy in TCRdb shows in-frame clones only, minus some. This sample has hundreds of thousands of clones, with more than 70% found just once. The same sample was also studied in work on human thymus T cells. That work adds: Resections obtained during corrective heart surgery supplied the thymus tissue. Highly overlapping thymic repertoires in unrelated individuals were reported by related research.

V usage is TRBV7-9 and J usage is TRBJ2-1; tentative D call: TRBD2 (5 bases). This TCR came from a boy younger than two with a congenital heart defect. The specimen sequenced was thymocytes. Here the CDR3 reads CASSLPAGVVNEQFF. CDR3 bases: TGTGCCAGCAGCTTACCCGCGGGTGTCGTCAATGAGCAGTTCTTC.